One sample yielded the 27 T cell receptor beta chains listed below, sequenced in a study of T cells in Graves' hyperthyroidism and ophthalmopathy. Amplification yielded TCR beta CDR3 regions, with RNA transcripts as the source. TCR CDR3 regions were first amplified by RT-PCR with HTBI primers. MiXCR was run by TCRdb on the multiplex PCR reads, yielding one entry per CDR3 protein. The sample holds fewer than 600,000 distinct CDR3 sequences, approximately 14% seen once. The sequencing input was blood. The source is a woman aged 40 to 49 with Graves' hyperthyroidism.

This clonotype has a handful of counts. Because it lacks the conserved phenylalanine or tryptophan at the end, this CDR3 is likely a read error. V usage is TRBV7-9 and J usage is TRBJ1-1; D ambiguous. Looked up from germline, CDR1 is SEHNR and CDR2 is FQNEAQ (reference sequence). This CDR3 region has 14 residues. V was shortened by 1 base and J by 1 base, with 7 bases between the two germline ends. This CDR3 reads CASSLEVPNTEAFS. CDR3 DNA sequence: TGTGCCAGCAGCTTAGAGGTTCCGAACACTGAAGCTTTCTCT.

At least ten counts were recorded for this clonotype. This rearrangement joins TRBV12-3 or TRBV12-4 to TRBJ1-2, with a weak D call TRBD1 (5 bases). The CDR3 runs 16 residues. Deletions cut 8 bases from V and 6 bases from J, with 25 bases between. The DNA for the CDR3 is TGTGCCAGCGCCCCCGGCAGGGAACTTTACGGCGATGGCTACACCTTC. Its protein product is CASAPGRELYGDGYTF.

The chain recombines TRBV28 with TRBJ2-7; 8 bases match TRBD1. The CDR3 has 15 amino acids. The germline V gene has CDR1 MDHEN and CDR2 SYDVKM. The ends lost 7 bases at V and 5 bases at J; junction bases unmatched: 13. The CDR3 is CASNPTGTGANEQYF. As DNA, the CDR3 is TGTGCCAGCAATCCTACGGGGACAGGAGCAAACGAGCAGTACTTC.

This clonotype came up a few times. This chain uses TRBV20-1 with TRBJ1-5; 8 nucleotides agree with TRBD1. Germline V gene lookup returns CDR1 DFQATT and CDR2 SNEGSKA (reference sequence). V trimming: 0 bases; J trimming: 7 bases; junction bases outside the gene matches: 11. The CDR3 spans 16 residues. CDR3 DNA sequence: TGCAGTGCTAGAGATCGGCGACAGGGGTCTTCGCAGCCCCAGCATTTT. It yields the protein CSARDRRQGSSQPQHF.

This clonotype was counted a few times. The V and J genes are TRBV20-1 and TRBJ2-2; TRBD2 agrees at 13 bases. Germline CDR1 and CDR2: DFQATT and SNEGSKA (reference sequence). V shed 7 bases and J 5 bases; nucleotides not matched to a gene: 4. The CDR3 covers 14 residues. The CDR3 nucleotides are TGCAGTGGGACTAGCGGGAGAAGTACCGGGGAGCTGTTTTTT. This codes for CSGTSGRSTGELFF.

Regarding this clonotype: This may stem from a read error, because a much larger clone lies one nucleotide away. The chain couples TRBV3-1 to TRBJ1-3; D unclear. The CDR3 runs to 12 residues. Germline V CDR1 and CDR2: LGHDT, YNNKEL (reference sequence). The CDR3 spells CASSQSGNTVYF. The CDR3 nucleotides read TGTGCCAGCAGCCAGTCTGGAAACACCGTATATTTT.

This clonotype was seen at least ten times. The gene calls are TRBV4-1 and TRBJ2-5; 15 bases fit TRBD2. CDR1 MGHRA and CDR2 YSYEKL come from the germline V gene. The CDR3 has 18 amino acids. Germline trimming cut 3 bases from V and 3 bases from J; bases unmatched to any gene: 8. This CDR3 reads CASSQGPGLAGGEETQYF. The CDR3 DNA reads as TGCGCCAGCAGCCAGGGGCCTGGACTAGCGGGAGGGGAAGAGACCCAGTACTTC.

The sample holds a few counts of this clonotype. The V gene is TRBV27, the J gene TRBJ1-2; possibly TRBD1 for D (5 bases). Germline CDR1 and CDR2: MNHEY and SMNVEV (reference sequence). Trimming shortened V by 6 bases and J by 0 bases, and 8 bases separated the two germline ends. The CDR3 is 13 residues long. The CDR3 DNA reads as TGTGCCAGCAGGGGGGAGTCTAACTATGGCTACACCTTC. Residues: CASRGESNYGYTF.

The J gene is TRBJ1-5, the V gene TRBV24-1, with D perhaps matching TRBD1 (6 bases). There are 16 residues in the CDR3. Looked up from germline, CDR1 is KGHDR and CDR2 is SFDVKD. V lost 3 bases to trimming and J lost 0 bases, with 11 bases between them. The DNA for the CDR3 is TGTGCCACCAGTGATCCGGGACACAGTAGCAATCAGCCCCAGCATTTT. Residues: CATSDPGHSSNQPQHF.

The gene calls are TRBV18 and TRBJ2-7; perhaps D is TRBD1 or TRBD2 (5 bases each). V was shortened by 0 bases and J by 4 bases, with 28 bases between the two germline ends. The CDR3 consists of 20 residues. The germline V gene encodes CDR1 KGHSH and CDR2 LQKENI. The CDR3 DNA sequence: TGTGCCAGCTCACCACCGGGGGATTCGCTATTCCGTAGCCCAGTTTACGAGCAGTACTTC. Translation: CASSPPGDSLFRSPVYEQYF.

The table lists this clonotype with many counts. The chain couples TRBV3-1 to TRBJ1-5, with 9 bases matching TRBD1. Losses at the gene ends were 5 bases for V and 4 bases for J; bases not matched to a gene: 9. This CDR3 is 16 amino acids long. CDR1 and CDR2 from the germline V gene are LGHDT and YNNKEL (reference sequence). The CDR3 region is CASSAGQGSFNQPQHF. CDR3 nucleotide sequence: TGTGCCAGCAGCGCGGGACAGGGAAGTTTTAATCAGCCCCAGCATTTT.

This clonotype was seen a few times. The chain is built from TRBV19 and TRBJ2-3; 7 bases are shared with TRBD2. After removal of 7 bases from V and 3 bases from J, the junction contained 4 bases not matched to a gene. The germline V gene has CDR1 LNHDA and CDR2 SQIVND (reference sequence). CDR3 length: 13 residues. CDR3 residues: CASNGGWTDTQYF. DNA for the CDR3: TGTGCCAGTAACGGGGGGTGGACAGATACGCAGTATTTT.

This clonotype was picked up a small number of times. The chain is built from TRBV6-2 or TRBV6-3 and TRBJ1-5, with TRBD1 as a possible D gene (6 bases). V was cut by 8 bases and J by 7 bases, with 12 bases left in between. This CDR3 is built from 12 residues. Per germline, CDR1 MNHEY and CDR2 SVGEGT. The CDR3 bases are TGTGCCAGCTGGACAGTGGCGCAGCCCCAGCATTTT. This encodes CASWTVAQPQHF.

With respect to this clonotype: One base away lies a much larger clone, so this may be a sequencing read error. The chain carries TRBV12-3 or TRBV12-4 and TRBJ1-1; no definite D call. The CDR3 spans 13 residues. The CDR3 DNA reads TGTACCAGCAGTTTTCGGCAGAACACTGAAGCTTTCTTT. Encoded protein: CTSSFRQNTEAFF.

This sequence joins TRBV5-1 and TRBJ2-7; 9 nucleotides match TRBD2. In germline, CDR1 is SGHRS, CDR2 YFSETQ. This CDR3 has 13 amino acids. V gave up 6 bases and J gave up 5 bases; unmatched junction bases: 6. The CDR3 sequence: CASKGSGRNEQYF. CDR3 nucleotide sequence: TGCGCCAGCAAGGGTAGCGGGAGAAACGAGCAGTACTTC.

As to this clonotype: A much larger clone differs by one base, so this may be a read error. V usage is TRBV4-1 and J usage is TRBJ2-2; TRBD2 might be the D (5 bases). Germline loops: CDR1 MGHRA, CDR2 YSYEKL. The CDR3 extends over 15 amino acids. The CDR3 spells CASQIASPNTGEPFF. The CDR3, as DNA: TGCGCCAGCCAAATAGCGTCTCCTAACACCGGGGAGCCGTTTTTT.

This clonotype showed up many times. V gene TRBV5-1 combines with J gene TRBJ2-2; 7 bases map to TRBD1. The ends lost 0 bases at V and 1 base at J; junction bases unmatched: 3. The CDR3 is 16 residues long. Germline CDR1 SGHRS, CDR2 YFSETQ. CDR3 bases: TGCGCCAGCAGCTTGGTGGGGACAGTGAACACCGGGGAGCTGTTTTTT. It is translated as CASSLVGTVNTGELFF.

At least ten counts were recorded for this clonotype. CDR3 nucleotides: TGCAGTGCTAAAGGCGGAGCCCTCTACAATGAGCAGTTCTTC. This gives the protein CSAKGGALYNEQFF. The chain links TRBV20-1 to TRBJ2-1; D call uncertain. V was shortened by 4 bases and J by 3 bases, with 13 bases between the two germline ends. The CDR3 length is 14 residues. Germline CDR1 is DFQATT and CDR2 is SNEGSKA (reference sequence).

This clonotype was counted only a few times. The chain uses TRBV6-1 and TRBJ2-1, with TRBD2 matching over 9 bases. V gave up 5 bases and J gave up 4 bases; unmatched junction bases: 6. CDR1 is MNHNS, CDR2 SASEGT, per germline. CDR3 length: 15 amino acids. The CDR3 DNA sequence: TGTGCCAGCAGTTCTATAGCGGGAGTGTACAATGAGCAGTTCTTC. Protein: CASSSIAGVYNEQFF.

This chain connects TRBV4-1 to TRBJ1-5; D possibly corresponds to TRBD1 (5 bases). Per the germline V gene, CDR1 is MGHRA and CDR2 is YSYEKL. This CDR3 is built from 14 residues. The V end lost 1 base, the J end lost 5 bases, and 9 bases lay between the germline ends. The CDR3 here is CASSQAGTDQPQHF. CDR3 in DNA: TGCGCCAGCAGCCAAGCCGGGACGGATCAGCCCCAGCATTTT.

This chain's CDR3 is CASSHFYPGLAGAPYNEQFF. DNA for the CDR3: TGTGCCAGCAGCCATTTTTACCCGGGACTAGCGGGAGCCCCCTACAATGAGCAGTTCTTC. The J gene is TRBJ2-1, the V gene TRBV3-1; 14 bases fit TRBD2. V was clipped by 3 bases and J by 2 bases; unmatched bases: 12. Germline CDR1 is LGHDT and CDR2 is YNNKEL (reference sequence). CDR3 length equals 20 residues.

This clonotype was observed many times. The genes are TRBV5-5 and TRBJ2-3; 12 bases are a match to TRBD2. The CDR3 extends over 17 amino acids. CDR1 and CDR2 from the germline V gene are SGHKS and YYEKEE (reference sequence). Losses at the gene ends were 0 bases for V and 5 bases for J; bases not matched to a gene: 7. The DNA for the CDR3 is TGTGCCAGCAGCTTGGCGGCTAGCGGGAGGGGGGAAGATACGCAGTATTTT. Translation gives CASSLAASGRGEDTQYF.

This clonotype was detected many times. The chain employs TRBV20-1 and TRBJ2-3, with TRBD2 identical over 10 bases. With V trimmed by 4 bases and J by 0 bases, 7 bases remained unmatched. Germline CDR1 is DFQATT and CDR2 is SNEGSKA (reference sequence). The CDR3 totals 16 residues. The CDR3 region has the DNA TGCAGTGCTAAACCGGGACTAGCGAAAAGCACAGATACGCAGTATTTT. Translation gives CSAKPGLAKSTDTQYF.

In this sample, this clonotype turned up a few times. The chain uses TRBV7-3 and TRBJ2-1; 9 bases agree with TRBD2. This CDR3 is 15 amino acids long. V gave up 3 bases and J gave up 8 bases; unmatched junction bases: 8. The V gene's germline CDR1 is SGHTA and CDR2 FQGTGA. The CDR3 is CASSFRLAVQDEQFF. The DNA for the CDR3 is TGTGCCAGCAGCTTCCGACTAGCGGTACAGGATGAGCAGTTCTTC.

In this sample, this clonotype turned up many times. V gene TRBV20-1 combines with J gene TRBJ2-7, with TRBD1 matching 10 bases. J lost 5 bases, V lost 3 bases, and 7 bases had no gene match. This CDR3 is 14 amino acids long. The germline gives CDR1 DFQATT, CDR2 SNEGSKA (reference sequence). CDR3: CSASFPGQGNEQYF. Written as DNA, the CDR3 is TGCAGTGCTAGCTTCCCGGGACAGGGGAACGAGCAGTACTTC.

This clonotype was observed at least ten times. The CDR3, as DNA: TGTGCCACCAGCAGAGAGGGCGGCCCCTACGAGCAGTACTTC. This codes for CATSREGGPYEQYF. The rearrangement links TRBV15 to TRBJ2-7; the D is unclear. This CDR3 is 14 amino acids long. Germline assignment: CDR1 LNHNV and CDR2 YYDKDF (reference sequence). Trimming took off 0 bases at V and 2 bases at J, with 8 bases between the two ends.

The rearrangement joins TRBV10-3 to TRBJ1-2; a weak D match, TRBD1 (5 bases). V was shortened by 0 bases and J by 4 bases, with 12 bases between the two germline ends. The CDR3 is 15 residues long. Germline loops: CDR1 ENHRY, CDR2 SYGVKD. The CDR3 region has the DNA TGTGCCATCAGTGAGTCGGGACCCACGGGCTATGGCTACACCTTC. Protein sequence: CAISESGPTGYGYTF.